A selection of T cell receptor beta chains follows, all from one sample in a study of Ad26.COV2.S vaccination and SARS-CoV-2 variants. The repertoire was sequenced with immunoSEQ multiplex PCR; TCRdb's copy has only in-frame clones and lacks some. The table lists approximately 410,000 clones, about 90% of them singletons. The specimen was peripheral blood, collected in a trial of Ad26.COV2.S vaccine versus placebo. Receptors were obtained from a person aged 18-65 years who received the Ad26.COV2.S COVID-19 vaccine or a placebo. Each CDR3 is given with its conserved first and last residue. A D gene is named only where the DNA matches it firmly. Clone size is given for some rows only: seen once, a few or many times, or a class if the clone is expanded.

>TRBV7-9|-|12|-|TRBJ2-3
TGTGCCAGCAGCCACGCGACAGATACGCAGTATTTT
CASSHATDTQYF
>TRBV5-1|-|15|TRBD1|TRBJ1-4
TGCGCCGCCAGAGACCCCCAGGGGGCAGAGGAAAAACTGTTTTTT
CAARDPQGAEEKLFF
>TRBV7-9|-|12|-|TRBJ2-7
TGTGCCAGCAGCCCTAGTCCCTACGAGCAGTACTTC
CASSPSPYEQYF
>TRBV6-5|-|16|TRBD1|TRBJ1-5
TGTGCCAGCAGTTACGGGACAGTCGGGGAATCTCAGCCCCAGCATTTT
CASSYGTVGESQPQHF
>TRBV30|once|15|TRBD1|TRBJ1-4
TGTGCCTGGAGTGTACGCCACAGGGGTAGTGAAAAACTGTTTTTT
CAWSVRHRGSEKLFF
>TRBV4-3|-|18|-|TRBJ1-6
TGCGCCAGCAGCCAAGATGTCCGGAGGAGCTCCTATAATTCACCCCTCCACTTT
CASSQDVRRSSYNSPLHF
>TRBV28|-|15|-|TRBJ1-5
TGTGCCAGCAGTTGGAGAGGGGTCGGGAGACAGCCCCAGCATTTT
CASSWRGVGRQPQHF
>TRBV19|few|16|TRBD1|TRBJ1-1
TGTGCCAGTAGTACCCGACCCGGGACAGCGAACACTGAAGCTTTCTTT
CASSTRPGTANTEAFF
>TRBV5-1|-|14|-|TRBJ2-7
TGCGCCAGCAGCTTGGTGGCCTTAAACTACGAGCAGTACTTC
CASSLVALNYEQYF
>TRBV28|-|15|-|TRBJ1-3
TGTGCCAGCGGCCTGCCGGGGGGGATCGGAAACACCATATATTTT
CASGLPGGIGNTIYF
>TRBV19|-|20|TRBD2|TRBJ2-5
TGTGCCAGTAGTATAGGTGGGGTTCGTGGACTAGCCGACGAACAAGAGACCCAGTACTTC
CASSIGGVRGLADEQETQYF
>TRBV14|-|14|-|TRBJ2-7
TGTGCCAGCAGCCAGAACGGGGGCCTCTACGAGCAGTACTTC
CASSQNGGLYEQYF
>TRBV2|-|15|TRBD2|TRBJ2-3
TGTGCCAGCAGGGCGGGGGGCGGTTTGGTAGATACGCAGTATTTT
CASRAGGGLVDTQYF
>TRBV5-6|-|12|-|TRBJ1-5
TGTGCCAGCAACGAGGGCGATCAGCCCCAGCATTTT
CASNEGDQPQHF
>TRBV4-3|-|16|-|TRBJ2-2
TGCGCCAGCAGCCAAGAGGCGGGACCGGGCACCGGGGAGCTGTTTTTT
CASSQEAGPGTGELFF
>TRBV27|-|16|-|TRBJ2-5
TGTGCCAGCAGTTCGATAAATCTACAGAGGGGAGAGACCCAGTACTTC
CASSSINLQRGETQYF
>TRBV9|-|15|TRBD1|TRBJ2-1
TGTGCCAGCAGCATTCGGACAGGCTCCTACAATGAGCAGTTCTTC
CASSIRTGSYNEQFF
>TRBV30|few|15|-|TRBJ1-1
TGTGCCTGGAGTGTACTGCCAGGGCGAGACCTGGGAGCTTTCTTT
CAWSVLPGRDLGAFF
>TRBV6-5|-|12|-|TRBJ1-1
TGTGCCAGCATGTATTGGAACACTGAAGCTTTCTTT
CASMYWNTEAFF
>TRBV19|-|16|TRBD1|TRBJ2-1
TGTGCCAGTAGTACAACCGGGACAGGGTTTTACAATGAGCAGTTCTTC
CASSTTGTGFYNEQFF
>TRBV28|-|14|-|TRBJ1-3
TGTGCCAGCACCTTGGTGGGTGAGACAAACACCATATATTTT
CASTLVGETNTIYF
>TRBV3-1/TRBV3-2|-|14|-|TRBJ2-1
TGTGCCAGCAGCCAAGGGGACACCTTCAATGAGCAGTTCTTC
CASSQGDTFNEQFF
>TRBV6-6|-|14|-|TRBJ2-7
TGTGCCAGCAGTTATGTCGGGCAATCCTACGAGCAGTACTTC
CASSYVGQSYEQYF
>TRBV14|-|15|-|TRBJ2-2
TGTGCCAGCAGCGAACGGACAGCGTTAACCGGGGAGCTGTTTTTT
CASSERTALTGELFF
>TRBV3-1/TRBV3-2|-|13|-|TRBJ1-5
TGTGCCAGCGGAGACAAAAATGGGCAGCCCCAGCATTTT
CASGDKNGQPQHF
>TRBV25-1|-|17|-|TRBJ1-4
TGTGCCAGCAGTGAACTTCCCACAGGGAAGAGAGGTGAAAAACTGTTTTTT
CASSELPTGKRGEKLFF
>TRBV28|few|15|TRBD2|TRBJ2-7
TGTGCCAGCAGGCCGACTAGCGGGGGGGCTTACGAGCAGTACTTC
CASRPTSGGAYEQYF
>TRBV11-2|-|12|-|TRBJ2-5
TGTGCCAGCAGCTTAAGGGGGGAGACCCAGTACTTC
CASSLRGETQYF
>TRBV7-9|-|16|-|TRBJ2-1
TGTGCCAGCAGCTTAGGCCTCTCTAGGAAGTACAATGAGCAGTTCTTC
CASSLGLSRKYNEQFF
>TRBV6-5|-|15|-|TRBJ1-1
TGTGCCAGCAGATTCCAAATGATCTCGAACACTGAAGCTTTCTTT
CASRFQMISNTEAFF
>TRBV7-2|-|14|TRBD1|TRBJ2-7
TGTGCCAGCAGCTCCGGGACAGGGGGCCTCGAGCAGTACTTC
CASSSGTGGLEQYF
>TRBV14|-|19|-|TRBJ1-2
TGTGCCAGCAGCCAAGTGACGTGGGACCACCTCCCCGCTAACTATGGCTACACCTTC
CASSQVTWDHLPANYGYTF
>TRBV3-1/TRBV3-2|-|15|TRBD2|TRBJ2-4
TGTGCCAGCAGCCTCACCGGGACTAGCGGGGGGGCGGTGTACTTC
CASSLTGTSGGAVYF
>TRBV5-6|few|15|TRBD1|TRBJ2-7
TGTGCCAGCAGCTTGGCGACAGGGTGGAACTACGAGCAGTACTTC
CASSLATGWNYEQYF
>TRBV27|-|15|-|TRBJ2-7
TGTGCCAGCAGCCCTGGTGGCAGGGGCTCCTACGAGCAGTACTTC
CASSPGGRGSYEQYF
>TRBV4-3|-|15|-|TRBJ2-7
TGCGCCAGCAGTAAAATCCTCGGAGGGCCCTACGAGCAGTACTTC
CASSKILGGPYEQYF
>TRBV5-1|-|15|TRBD1|TRBJ2-5
TGCGCCAGCAGGGTGGACAGGGGGCCGGGGGAGACCCAGTACTTC
CASRVDRGPGETQYF
>TRBV18|-|16|-|TRBJ1-5
TGTGCCAGCTCACCGGGGGGGGGATATAGCAATCAGCCCCAGCATTTT
CASSPGGGYSNQPQHF
>TRBV9|-|18|-|TRBJ2-3
TGTGCCAGCAGCGAAAACGTTAGGGCGGGGACTTCTCTAGATACGCAGTATTTT
CASSENVRAGTSLDTQYF
>TRBV18|-|15|-|TRBJ1-4
TGTGCCAGCTCACCTAGGTTGACACCCAATGAAAAACTGTTTTTT
CASSPRLTPNEKLFF
>TRBV3-1/TRBV3-2|-|13|-|TRBJ2-1
TGTGCCAGTGGATCTCCCTCCTACAATGAGCAGTTCTTC
CASGSPSYNEQFF
>TRBV6-5|once|11|-|TRBJ2-5
TGTGCCAGCAGTTTCTTGGAGACCCAGTACTTC
CASSFLETQYF
>TRBV19|-|16|-|TRBJ2-1
TGTGCCAGCCTTCCCGGGGATAAATACTCCTACAATGAGCAGTTCTTC
CASLPGDKYSYNEQFF
>TRBV6-4|-|18|-|TRBJ2-3
TGTGCCAGCAGTGACTCGAGTTCGAGACCCCTGTCCACAGATACGCAGTATTTT
CASSDSSSRPLSTDTQYF
>TRBV7-2|-|14|-|TRBJ2-1
TGTGCCAGCAGCTCCCGATGGGGGGACAATGAGCAGTTCTTC
CASSSRWGDNEQFF
>TRBV5-1|-|15|-|TRBJ2-2
TGCGCCAGCAGCTTGGGGACAGTGAACACCGGGGAGCTGTTTTTT
CASSLGTVNTGELFF
>TRBV2|-|12|-|TRBJ2-2
TGTGCCAGCAGGAGAAACACCGGGGAGCTGTTTTTT
CASRRNTGELFF
>TRBV27|-|16|-|TRBJ1-1
TGTGCCAGCAGTTCCCACAAATCAGGGCTGAACACTGAAGCTTTCTTT
CASSSHKSGLNTEAFF
>TRBV11-3|-|16|-|TRBJ2-3
TGTGCCAGCAGCTTAGTCCCTAGCGCTTACACAGATACGCAGTATTTT
CASSLVPSAYTDTQYF
>TRBV6-5|-|13|-|TRBJ1-1
TGTGCCAGCAGTATTCCAGGGACCGCTGAAGCTTTCTTT
CASSIPGTAEAFF
>TRBV28|-|15|-|TRBJ2-3
TGTGCCAGCAGTTCTCGTTTGGAAGGGACAGATACGCAGTATTTT
CASSSRLEGTDTQYF
>TRBV29-1|-|14|TRBD1|TRBJ2-7
TGCAGCGTCGTAGACAGGGTCCGGTCCTACGAGCAGTACTTC
CSVVDRVRSYEQYF
>TRBV15|-|17|TRBD1|TRBJ2-6
TGTGCCACCAGCGGCGGACAGGGGCTACCTGGGGCCAACGTCCTGACTTTC
CATSGGQGLPGANVLTF